This T cell receptor beta chain was retrieved from a study of T cell clonotyping in hematopoietic cell transplantation. Trimming shortened V by 3 bases and J by 7 bases, and 10 bases separated the two germline ends. CDR3 length: 14 residues. CDR1 SNHLY and CDR2 FYNNEI come from the germline V gene. General study findings and limits: Without cell sorting, CD4 versus CD8 contributions remain unresolved. Higher Inverse Simpson Index values in graft donor and pretransplant recipient predicted broader posttransplant TCR diversity. Pathologically expanded recipient clonotypes increased progressively from day 30 to day 180 as diversity fell.

Sequencing used immunoSEQ multiplex PCR; TCRdb keeps in-frame clones, though not all of them. In the table there are about 69,000 clones, 85% to 95% of which are singletons. In the case of this clone: Its antigen remains unidentified.

Input material: peripheral blood mononuclear cells. The receptor was derived from a man aged 50 to 60 in good health. Some clones in this sample may be carry-over from other donors' samples. This chain links TRBV2 with TRBJ1-6; D remains ambiguous. CDR3 coding DNA: TGTGCCAGCAGTGACCGAGCCGGCAATTCACCCCTCCACTTT. Translation: CASSDRAGNSPLHF.